This T cell receptor (beta chain) is drawn from a study of T cell responses to AZD1222 COVID-19 vaccine. About the study: The analysis combined second doses at about 4 or about 12 weeks. Study-wide points: The sample set comprised mostly white British donors with more females, and clonal diversity was possibly underestimated.

Method: immunoSEQ multiplex PCR; TCRdb's copy keeps in-frame clones and lacks some. This sample yields 150,000 to 200,000 clones, of which around nine tenths are seen a single time; over 4.5% belongs to the top ten. Germline V lookup: CDR1 SGDLS, CDR2 YYNGEE. The CDR3 loop spans 17 amino acids. Trimming removed 0 bases from V and 5 bases from J, with 19 bases in between. In the case of this clone: Its antigen is not known.

The sequencing here drew on peripheral blood, taken on day 0 of AZD1222 vaccination. The chain has TRBV9 and TRBJ2-3; D is undetermined. This TCR was sampled from an adult in good health. The CDR3: CASSVAEAGALGDTQYF. The CDR3 nucleotides are TGTGCCAGCAGCGTAGCTGAGGCAGGAGCATTAGGAGATACGCAGTATTTT. Using reference TRBV9 and TRBJ2-3 for the parts outside the CDR3, the full variable domain is DSGVTQTPKHLITATGQRVTLRCSPRSGDLSVYWYQQSLDQGLQFLIQYYNGEERAKGNILERFSAQQFPDLHSELNLSSLELGDSALYFCASSVAEAGALGDTQYFGPGTRLTVL.